The 29 T cell receptor beta chains below come from one sample, sequenced in a study of neurological immune-mediated disorders. TCRdb reanalysed the 5' RACE reads using MiXCR and keeps one entry per CDR3 protein. The profile shows some 30,000 distinct CDR3 sequences, about 21% of them singletons. The sample taken for sequencing was PBMCs. All receptors come from a woman aged 55-69 years in good health.

In this sample, this clonotype turned up many times. This rearrangement joins TRBV27 to TRBJ2-7; D tentatively fits TRBD1 or TRBD2 (6 bases each). Germline V gene lookup returns CDR1 MNHEY and CDR2 SMNVEV (reference sequence). The CDR3 covers 14 residues. V lost 3 bases to trimming and J lost 6 bases, with 15 bases between them. CDR3 loop: CASSFTGALSEQYF. As DNA, the CDR3 is TGTGCCAGCAGTTTCACGGGGGCGCTCAGCGAGCAGTACTTC.

In this sample, this clonotype turned up many times. The rearrangement uses TRBV7-3 and TRBJ2-7; D possibly corresponds to TRBD2 (6 bases). Looked up from germline, CDR1 is SGHTA and CDR2 is FQGTGA. The CDR3 loop spans 16 amino acids. V lost 1 base and J 6 bases, leaving 19 bases between the germline ends. For the CDR3, the DNA is TGTGCCAGCAGCTTAAATGCGGGACTGGCGGGTTCCGAGCAGTACTTC. This sequence encodes CASSLNAGLAGSEQYF. The full variable domain, its missing parts supplied by reference TRBV7-3 and TRBJ2-7, is GAGVSQTPSNKVTEKGKYVELRCDPISGHTALYWYRQSLGQGPEFLIYFQGTGAADDSGLPNDRFFAVRPEGSVSTLKIQRTERGDSAVYLCASSLNAGLAGSEQYFGPGTRLTVT.

This clonotype is labeled medium-sized (0.01 to 0.1%). The V and J genes are TRBV21-1 and TRBJ2-5; the table's D call, TRBD2, was not checked against the DNA. TRBV21-1 is listed as a pseudogene. This CDR3 region has 17 residues. Here the CDR3 reads CASSNRSTTSGERTQYF. DNA of the CDR3: TGTGCCAGCAGCAATCGATCCACAACTAGCGGGGAAAGGACCCAGTACTTC.

The gene calls are TRBV18 and TRBJ2-3; the match to TRBD2 covers 10 bases. The junction had 2 bases not matched to a gene; V was cut back by 9 bases and J by 2 bases. There are 13 residues in the CDR3. Germline V CDR1 and CDR2: KGHSH, LQKENI. CDR3 sequence (DNA): TGTGCCAGTCTAGCGGGAGACACAGATACGCAGTATTTT. Translated, it gives CASLAGDTDTQYF. Together with reference TRBV18 and TRBJ2-3, the CDR3 gives the full variable domain: NAGVMQNPRHLVRRRGQEARLRCSPMKGHSHVYWYRQLPEEGLKFMVYLQKENIIDESGMPKERFSAEFPKEGPSILRIQQVVRGDSAAYFCASLAGDTDTQYFGPGTRLTVL.

This clonotype was counted many times. The J gene is TRBJ2-3, the V gene TRBV20-1; D is perhaps TRBD1 (5 bases). This CDR3 is 16 amino acids long. V lost 1 base and J lost 3, with 17 bases in between. Per the germline V gene, CDR1 is DFQATT and CDR2 is SNEGSKA (reference sequence). CDR3 nucleotide sequence: TGCAGTGCTAGAGCTTCAGGGCGGTTGGAGACAGATACGCAGTATTTT. It is translated as CSARASGRLETDTQYF.

This clonotype was recorded many times. The rearrangement links TRBV29-1 to TRBJ2-1; D may be TRBD1 (5 bases). V lost 2 bases and J lost 10, with 15 bases in between. The CDR3 runs 13 residues. Germline V gene data show CDR1 as SQVTM and CDR2 as ANQGSEA. The CDR3 loop is CSVEPAGIEEQFF. The CDR3 DNA sequence: TGCAGCGTTGAACCGGCAGGGATTGAGGAGCAGTTCTTC.

CDR3 bases: TGCAGTGCTAGACTTAGGGCCGGAGAGACCCAGTACTTC. Translating it yields CSARLRAGETQYF. The chain carries TRBV20-1 and TRBJ2-5; D unresolved. The CDR3 loop spans 13 amino acids. Trimming stripped 2 bases from V and 4 bases from J, with 11 bases between. Germline V CDR1 and CDR2: DFQATT, SNEGSKA (reference sequence).

The V and J genes are TRBV10-3 and TRBJ2-7; D may be TRBD2 (5 bases). In germline, CDR1 is ENHRY, CDR2 SYGVKD. V lost 3 bases and J 9 bases, leaving 12 bases between the germline ends. This CDR3 contains 12 residues. The CDR3 protein is CAISDPSRGQYF. The CDR3 coding sequence is TGTGCCATCAGTGATCCTTCACGGGGGCAGTACTTC.

This clonotype came up many times. The chain has TRBV20-1 and TRBJ2-1, with 7 bases aligning to TRBD1. With V trimmed by 5 bases and J by 7 bases, 23 bases remained unmatched. The CDR3 runs to 18 residues. CDR1 and CDR2 from the germline V gene are DFQATT and SNEGSKA (reference sequence). The CDR3 coding sequence is TGCAGTGCTTTCGATCACCGGCGGACAGGATTCCCTACAAATGAGCAGTTCTTC. Translated, it gives CSAFDHRRTGFPTNEQFF.

V and J are TRBV10-3 and TRBJ2-3, with 7 bases that match TRBD2. The CDR3 is 15 residues long. V shed 4 bases, J shed 1 base, and the junction held 5 bases outside the gene matches. Germline lookup yields CDR1 ENHRY and CDR2 SYGVKD. The CDR3 is CAISGGGFGTDTQYF. The CDR3 nucleotides are TGTGCCATCAGTGGGGGGGGGTTTGGCACAGATACGCAGTATTTT.

In its sample, this clonotype was seen many times. The chain combines TRBV5-1 with TRBJ1-5, with 7 bases that match TRBD1. The CDR3 length is 15 residues. Germline loops: CDR1 SGHRS, CDR2 YFSETQ. V shed 1 base, J shed 4 bases, and the junction held 5 bases outside the gene matches. The CDR3 is CASSLSGGRNQPQHF. In DNA form, the CDR3 reads TGCGCCAGCAGCTTGTCAGGGGGTAGAAATCAGCCCCAGCATTTT.

The table lists this clonotype with a few counts. The chain uses TRBV2 and TRBJ2-2; no definite D call. Germline V gene data show CDR1 as SNHLY and CDR2 as FYNNEI. V was pared by 2 bases and J by 7 bases, with 2 bases between. The CDR3 is 11 residues long. The CDR3 sequence: CASSEYGELFF. CDR3 coding DNA: TGTGCCAGCAGTGAATACGGGGAGCTGTTTTTT.

V and J are TRBV27 and TRBJ2-7; no clear D. CDR3 length: 14 amino acids. Between the trimmed V and J ends, which lost 3 bases and 2 bases, there was a span of 11 bases. Germline V gene sequence: CDR1 MNHEY, CDR2 SMNVEV (reference sequence). CDR3 region: CASSFAPKTYEQYF. CDR3 bases: TGTGCCAGCAGTTTTGCACCGAAAACCTACGAGCAGTACTTC.

This clonotype was counted ten times or more. The J gene is TRBJ2-7, the V gene TRBV7-6; TRBD1 matches 9 bases. The CDR3 spans 14 residues. V lost 6 bases, J lost 9 bases, and 12 bases stayed unmatched. The germline V gene encodes CDR1 SGHVS and CDR2 FNYEAQ. CDR3 nucleotide sequence: TGTGCCAGCAGTAAGGACAGGGGCTGGGGAGGGCAGTACTTC. It translates to CASSKDRGWGGQYF.

This clonotype came up many times. The chain uses TRBV15 and TRBJ2-6; D gene uncertain. Germline V CDR1 and CDR2: LNHNV, YYDKDF (reference sequence). V was pared by 8 bases and J by 0 bases, with 8 bases between. There are 14 residues in the CDR3. The CDR3 here is CATQDGSGANVLTF. The CDR3 DNA sequence: TGTGCCACCCAGGACGGCTCTGGGGCCAACGTCCTGACTTTC.

This clonotype was counted many times. V is TRBV6-4 and J is TRBJ2-2; D gene unclear. This CDR3 contains 14 residues. Looked up from germline, CDR1 is MRHNA and CDR2 is SNTAGT. V lost 0 bases to trimming and J lost 6 bases, with 8 bases between them. CDR3 amino acids: CASSDSSGAGELFF. The CDR3 nucleotides read TGTGCCAGCAGTGACTCTTCTGGAGCCGGGGAGCTGTTTTTT.

This clonotype showed up many times. The chain employs TRBV29-1 and TRBJ2-1; 10 bases fit TRBD2. With 7 bases clipped from V and 0 bases from J, the junction kept 3 bases outside the gene matches. This CDR3 spans 14 amino acids. CDR1 SQVTM and CDR2 ANQGSEA come from the germline V gene. The CDR3 DNA follows: TGCAGCGCATTAGCGGGAGGCTCCTACAATGAGCAGTTCTTC. Encoded protein: CSALAGGSYNEQFF.

Comment on this clonotype: A much larger clonotype is one base distant, so this may be a read error. V and J are TRBV6-6 and TRBJ2-1; 10 nucleotides agree with TRBD2. The germline gives CDR1 MNHNY, CDR2 SVGAGI (reference sequence). The CDR3 contains 15 residues. The CDR3 loop reads CASSFSGGPYNDQFF. The DNA for the CDR3 is TGTGCCAGCAGTTTTAGCGGGGGGCCCTACAATGATCAGTTCTTC.

The sample holds many counts of this clonotype. This sequence joins TRBV7-2 and TRBJ2-1, with 8 bases matching TRBD2. CDR3 length equals 14 residues. Germline V gene lookup returns CDR1 SGHTA and CDR2 FQGNSA. V shed 4 bases and J 8 bases; nucleotides not matched to a gene: 7. CDR3 sequence: CASSYGLAGDEQFF. As DNA, the CDR3 is TGTGCCAGCAGCTATGGGCTAGCGGGCGATGAGCAGTTCTTC.

This clonotype was counted at least ten times. The chain links TRBV28 to TRBJ2-6; the D is unclear. Trimming took 3 bases from V and 4 from J, leaving 19 bases between them. This CDR3 is built from 18 residues. Germline values: CDR1 MDHEN, CDR2 SYDVKM. The CDR3 sequence is CASSFQEGPFPGANVLTF. Here the CDR3 DNA reads TGTGCCAGCAGTTTTCAGGAAGGCCCGTTCCCGGGGGCCAACGTCCTGACTTTC.

For this clonotype: The junction does not match germline at one end; this may be a read error. The CDR3 sequence: CARGWRGGREHYF. The CDR3 DNA sequence: TGTGCCAGGGGGTGGCGGGGGGGCCGCGAGCACTACTTC. V and J are TRBV6-2 or TRBV6-3 and TRBJ2-7; TRBD2 matches 9 bases. The CDR3 contains 13 residues. Germline V gene lookup returns CDR1 MNHEY and CDR2 SVGEGT.

This chain joins TRBV24-1 and TRBJ2-7; 11 nucleotides line up with TRBD2. Per the germline V gene, CDR1 is KGHDR and CDR2 is SFDVKD. V shed 3 bases and J 2 bases; nucleotides not matched to a gene: 2. There are 15 residues in the CDR3. As DNA, the CDR3 is TGTGCCACCAGTGATGCGGGACTAGCGGCCTACGAGCAGTACTTC. It is translated as CATSDAGLAAYEQYF.

This chain joins TRBV2 and TRBJ2-2; 7 bases match TRBD2. Unmatched junction bases numbered 10, after V lost 10 bases and J lost 5 bases. The germline gives CDR1 SNHLY, CDR2 FYNNEI. The CDR3 extends over 14 amino acids. The CDR3 reads CAIRRGRETGELFF. DNA of the CDR3: TGTGCCATACGTCGCGGGAGAGAGACCGGGGAGCTGTTTTTT.

This clonotype was seen ten or more times. The rearrangement joins TRBV28 to TRBJ2-1; D call uncertain. In germline, CDR1 is MDHEN, CDR2 SYDVKM. Trimming left V 5 bases short and J 3 bases short, with 5 bases between. This CDR3 comprises 12 residues. The chain's CDR3 is CASSRYYNEQFF. Here the CDR3 DNA reads TGTGCCAGCAGTCGATACTACAATGAGCAGTTCTTC. Together with reference TRBV28 and TRBJ2-1, the CDR3 gives the full variable domain: DVKVTQSSRYLVKRTGEKVFLECVQDMDHENMFWYRQDPGLGLRLIYFSYDVKMKEKGDIPEGYSVSREKKERFSLILESASTNQTSMYLCASSRYYNEQFFGPGTRLTVL.

The chain uses TRBV20-1 and TRBJ2-5; D unclear. The germline V and J ends were trimmed by 4 bases and 5 bases, with 17 bases remaining between them. The CDR3 spans 14 residues. Germline V lookup: CDR1 DFQATT, CDR2 SNEGSKA (reference sequence). This CDR3 is CSAIDTLLGETQYF. The CDR3 bases are TGCAGTGCTATCGACACCTTATTGGGGGAGACCCAGTACTTC.

The chain combines TRBV7-9 with TRBJ1-2; weak D call: TRBD1 (6 bases). This CDR3 has 12 residues. Trimming removed 5 bases from V and 13 bases from J, with 17 bases in between. CDR1 is SEHNR, CDR2 FQNEAQ, per germline (reference sequence). For the CDR3, the DNA is TGTGCCAGCAGCCAAACGGACAGCTTATTCACCTTC. Translation gives CASSQTDSLFTF.

This clonotype was counted ten times or more. The genes are TRBV29-1 and TRBJ1-2; D might be TRBD1 (5 bases). The CDR3 is made up of 15 amino acids. Germline assignment: CDR1 SQVTM and CDR2 ANQGSEA. The V end was cut by 0 bases, the J end by 5 bases, with 16 bases between. CDR3 nucleotides: TGCAGCGTTGAAGATGCCAGGCGGGGCTTATATGGCTACACCTTC. Protein: CSVEDARRGLYGYTF.

This clonotype was picked up many times. V usage is TRBV7-9 and J usage is TRBJ1-1; 9 bases fit TRBD1. Germline V lookup: CDR1 SEHNR, CDR2 FQNEAQ (reference sequence). CDR3 size: 13 residues. Trimming removed 4 bases from V and 5 bases from J; junction bases left unmatched: 2. The CDR3 bases are TGTGCCAGCAGCTCAGACAGGGGGACTGAAGCTTTCTTT. This encodes CASSSDRGTEAFF.

This clonotype has a count of ten or more. V and J are TRBV5-1 and TRBJ2-3, with D maybe TRBD2 (6 bases). CDR1 SGHRS and CDR2 YFSETQ come from the germline V gene. V was shortened by 1 base and J by 1 base, with 10 bases between the two germline ends. CDR3 size: 15 residues. The CDR3 sequence: CASSLQGGGTDTQYF. CDR3 DNA: TGCGCCAGCAGCTTGCAGGGAGGTGGCACAGATACGCAGTATTTT. Supplemented by reference TRBV5-1 and TRBJ2-3, the full variable domain reads KAGVTQTPRYLIKTRGQQVTLSCSPISGHRSVSWYQQTPGQGLQFLFEYFSETQRNKGNFPGRFSGRQFSNSRSEMNVSTLELGDSALYLCASSLQGGGTDTQYFGPGTRLTVL.